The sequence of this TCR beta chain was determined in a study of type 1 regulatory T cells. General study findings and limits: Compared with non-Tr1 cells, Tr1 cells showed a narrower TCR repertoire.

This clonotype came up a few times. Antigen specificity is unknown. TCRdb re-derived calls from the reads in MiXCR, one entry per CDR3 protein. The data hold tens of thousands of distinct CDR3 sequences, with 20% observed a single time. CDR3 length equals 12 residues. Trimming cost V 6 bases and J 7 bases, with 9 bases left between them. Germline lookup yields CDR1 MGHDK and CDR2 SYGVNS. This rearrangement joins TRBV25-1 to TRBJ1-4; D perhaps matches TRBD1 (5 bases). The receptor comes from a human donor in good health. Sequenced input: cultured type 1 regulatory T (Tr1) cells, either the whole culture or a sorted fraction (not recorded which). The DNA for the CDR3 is TGTGCCAGCAGCAGGGTGACTGAAAAACTGTTTTTT. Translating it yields CASSRVTEKLFF.